This T cell receptor beta chain was sequenced in a study of blood T cell repertoires in COVID-19. TCRdb's table, derived via immunoSEQ multiplex PCR, lists solely in-frame clones and lacks some. In the table there are around 300,000 clones, about nine tenths of which are singletons. This clone has a handful of counts. Germline lookup yields CDR1 KGHSH and CDR2 LQKENI. The V gene lost 2 bases and the J gene lost 6 bases, with 17 bases spanning the gap. This CDR3 region has 15 residues. Specimen: peripheral blood. The genes are TRBV18 and TRBJ2-7; tentative D call: TRBD2 (5 bases). The source is a man between 45 and 60 years old with acute or convalescent COVID-19. This CDR3 reads CASSPRVGSGSEQYF. DNA for the CDR3: TGTGCCAGCTCACCAAGGGTAGGGTCGGGATCCGAGCAGTACTTC.